The clone carrying this T cell receptor beta chain was counted once. Its cognate antigen is unknown. Every sample yielded at least 6.5 million isolated PBMCs. The second PCR ran roughly 7 to 12 cycles with a sample-barcoded 5' primer and J-beta primers. TCRdb itself ran the 5' RACE reads through MiXCR, one entry per CDR3 protein. The sample carries some 730,000 distinct CDR3 sequences, 20% to 25% recorded once. The junction had 6 bases not matched to a gene; V was cut back by 7 bases and J by 5 bases. This CDR3 is 14 amino acids long. The data are from a study of blood T cells in healthy people across ages. Broader study findings: Significant beta diversity loss was already apparent by age approximately 40, declining roughly linearly.

This sequence originates from a man aged 65-85 years in good health. The chain employs TRBV12-3 or TRBV12-4 and TRBJ1-1, with 11 bases matching TRBD1. The material sequenced was blood. CDR3 sequence reads: CASTIGQGATEAFF. The CDR3 DNA follows: TGTGCCAGCACCATAGGACAGGGGGCTACTGAAGCTTTCTTT.